These 23 T cell receptor beta chains came from one sample sequenced in a study of regulatory T cells in long-lasting Graves disease. Time point noted: persistent/refractory GD, antithyroid drugs over 5 years with positive TRAb. The TCR library was prepared using RNA isolated from PBMCs. Construction of TCR beta libraries relied on iRepertoire HTBI primers and on Arm-PCR targeting CDR3 regions. TCRdb re-called the multiplex PCR reads with MiXCR, one entry per CDR3 protein. The sample carries approximately 500,000 distinct CDR3 sequences, 20% to 25% recorded once. Sample: peripheral blood mononuclear cells (PBMCs), taken when the disease was refractory, from a patient treated with antithyroid drugs. The receptors shown here come from a female donor with Graves disease.

V gene TRBV20-1 combines with J gene TRBJ2-5; D is undetermined. The CDR3 is 11 amino acids. Germline CDR1 DFQATT, CDR2 SNEGSKA (reference sequence). V lost 6 bases and J lost 5, with 10 bases in between. In DNA, the CDR3 is TGCAGTGCACGCCTCACTGAGACCCAGTACTTC. Its translation is CSARLTETQYF.

This clonotype has more than one count but fewer than ten. The J gene is TRBJ1-1, the V gene TRBV19, with a tentative D call TRBD1 (5 bases). The CDR3 length is 14 residues. Trimming stripped 0 bases from V and 3 bases from J, with 8 bases between. Per germline, CDR1 LNHDA and CDR2 SQIVND (reference sequence). The CDR3 nucleotides are TGTGCCAGTAGTATAGAGCAGACAGACACTGAAGCTTTCTTT. Its translation: CASSIEQTDTEAFF.

The chain carries TRBV4-1 and TRBJ1-6, with 7 nucleotides matching TRBD1. V dropped 3 bases and J dropped 8; count of bases not matched to a gene: 10. Germline loops: CDR1 MGHRA, CDR2 YSYEKL. The CDR3 is 16 residues long. CDR3 DNA sequence: TGCGCCAGCAGCCATTGGACAGGATTAAGGGATTCACCCCTCCACTTT. This sequence encodes CASSHWTGLRDSPLHF.

This clonotype occurred many times. The chain has TRBV3-1 and TRBJ2-5, with D perhaps TRBD1 or TRBD2 (5 bases each). This CDR3 has 17 amino acids. Germline V gene sequence: CDR1 LGHDT, CDR2 YNNKEL (reference sequence). V was trimmed by 0 bases and J by 1 base, leaving 15 bases between them. The CDR3 is CASSQEPPAGGQETQYF. As DNA, the CDR3 is TGTGCCAGCAGCCAAGAACCGCCGGCTGGGGGCCAAGAGACCCAGTACTTC.

V and J are TRBV6-1 and TRBJ1-2; possible D gene TRBD1, 5 bases. The CDR3 contains 13 residues. The ends were cut back, 6 bases at V and 4 bases at J, with 12 bases in the middle. Germline V gene sequence: CDR1 MNHNS, CDR2 SASEGT. CDR3: CASRLDTIYGYTF. The CDR3 DNA reads as TGTGCCAGCAGGTTGGACACGATCTATGGCTACACCTTC.

The CDR3 reads CASSRGPRETQYF. As DNA, the CDR3 is TGTGCCAGCAGCCGGGGGCCCCGAGAGACCCAGTACTTC. The chain employs TRBV5-6 and TRBJ2-5, with D perhaps matching TRBD1 or TRBD2 (6 bases each). The CDR3 length is 13 residues. Germline V lookup: CDR1 SGHDT, CDR2 YYEEEE. Trimming pared 4 bases from V and 4 bases from J, leaving 11 bases between.

This clonotype was recorded at least ten times. The chain recombines TRBV28 with TRBJ2-7, with D possibly matching TRBD1 (6 bases). From germline, CDR1 is MDHEN and CDR2 SYDVKM. The CDR3 consists of 15 residues. The ends were cut back, 3 bases at V and 1 base at J, with 13 bases in the middle. The CDR3 coding sequence is TGTGCCAGCAGTTTTGCTCAGGGGTCTTCCTACGAGCAGTACTTC. Translation gives CASSFAQGSSYEQYF.

There are a few counts of this clonotype. This chain connects TRBV7-2 to TRBJ2-7, with D perhaps TRBD1 or TRBD2 (5 bases each). V was pared by 5 bases and J by 6 bases, with 20 bases between. Germline CDR1 and CDR2: SGHTA and FQGNSA. The CDR3 runs 15 residues. The CDR3 nucleotides read TGTGCCAGCAGCCAAGGGTGGGGACGGGTCACCGAGCAGTACTTC. Translated: CASSQGWGRVTEQYF.

Only a few counts were recorded for this clonotype. The CDR3 DNA reads TGTGCCAGCAGCCGGAGGGGCTTCCTGGCTGAAGCTTTCTTT. Its protein product is CASSRRGFLAEAFF. The V call is TRBV7-9, the J call TRBJ1-1, with D perhaps matching TRBD1 (5 bases). Trimming shortened V by 5 bases and J by 6 bases, and 16 bases separated the two germline ends. Germline CDR1 SEHNR, CDR2 FQNEAQ (reference sequence). CDR3 length: 14 residues.

The sample holds many counts of this clonotype. The V gene is TRBV12-3 or TRBV12-4, the J gene TRBJ1-4, with 8 positions matching TRBD1. V gave up 6 bases and J gave up 7 bases; unmatched junction bases: 4. CDR3 length: 13 amino acids. CDR3 sequence reads: CASSTDRVEKLFF. For the CDR3, the DNA is TGTGCCAGCAGCACGGACAGGGTTGAAAAACTGTTTTTT.

This clonotype occurred many times. The chain is built from TRBV19 and TRBJ2-5; D is undetermined. The CDR3 sequence is 13 residues long. Germline V lookup: CDR1 LNHDA, CDR2 SQIVND (reference sequence). Trimming shortened V by 4 bases and J by 1 base, and 7 bases separated the two germline ends. CDR3: CASSTPPQETQYF. CDR3 nucleotide sequence: TGTGCCAGTAGTACTCCCCCCCAAGAGACCCAGTACTTC.

Of note for this clonotype: A much larger clone differs from this one at a single base, so this may be a read error. The rearrangement joins TRBV4-2 to TRBJ2-7, with D possibly matching TRBD2 (7 bases). The CDR3 has 14 amino acids. The V end lost 0 bases, the J end lost 2 bases, and 8 bases lay between the germline ends. Germline CDR1 is LGHNA and CDR2 is YNFKEQ. The CDR3 region has the DNA TGTGCCAGCAGCCAAGAGGGGGGGCCCTACGAGCAGTACTTC. Translating it yields CASSQEGGPYEQYF.

This clonotype was counted at least ten times. The chain is built from TRBV24-1 and TRBJ2-5; the match to TRBD1 covers 9 bases. J gave up 2 bases and V 5 bases, and 8 bases lay outside the gene matches. The CDR3 extends over 16 amino acids. Germline V gene lookup returns CDR1 KGHDR and CDR2 SFDVKD. DNA of the CDR3: TGTGCCACCAGTGTTACAGGGGGCTATGGGCAAGAGACCCAGTACTTC. It specifies CATSVTGGYGQETQYF.

This clonotype was observed a handful of times. The chain carries TRBV6-1 and TRBJ2-7; maybe TRBD1 (7 bases). The V gene's germline CDR1 is MNHNS and CDR2 SASEGT. The CDR3 covers 14 residues. Trimming took 6 bases from V and 3 from J, leaving 15 bases between them. CDR3 protein: CASSPGGQIYEQYF. The CDR3 DNA follows: TGTGCCAGCAGCCCCGGGGGACAGATCTACGAGCAGTACTTC.

About this clonotype itself: This may come from a read error, since a much larger clone is one base off. This rearrangement joins TRBV6-1 to TRBJ1-1; the D is unclear. The CDR3 runs to 11 residues. V was shortened by 11 bases and J by 1 base, with 8 bases between the two germline ends. The germline gives CDR1 MNHNS, CDR2 SASEGT. CDR3 in DNA: TGTGCCGGCATTTCGAACACTGAAGCTTTCTTT. This encodes CAGISNTEAFF.

This chain joins TRBV25-1 and TRBJ1-6; D perhaps matches TRBD1 (6 bases). V was shortened by 3 bases and J by 9 bases, with 15 bases between the two germline ends. The germline CDR1 and CDR2 sequences are MGHDK and SYGVNS. The CDR3 contains 15 residues. The CDR3 nucleotides are TGTGCCAGCAGTGATGTTCAGGGGACGAGTTCACCCCTCCACTTT. It specifies CASSDVQGTSSPLHF.

This clonotype was recorded many times. The chain uses TRBV6-2 or TRBV6-3 and TRBJ1-1, with 9 positions matching TRBD1. Germline CDR1 is MNHEY and CDR2 is SVGEGT. The CDR3 is 14 amino acids. V was clipped by 9 bases and J by 8 bases; unmatched bases: 13. The chain's CDR3 is CASSNRGHVREAFF. CDR3 in DNA: TGTGCCAGTTCGAACAGGGGGCACGTTCGAGAAGCTTTCTTT.

This clonotype was observed a few times. V usage is TRBV7-9 and J usage is TRBJ1-2; D is unresolved. From germline, CDR1 is SEHNR and CDR2 FQNEAQ (reference sequence). This CDR3 comprises 13 residues. V was trimmed by 0 bases and J by 7 bases, leaving 9 bases between them. The CDR3 region is CASSLAAGGGYTF. CDR3 sequence (DNA): TGTGCCAGCAGCTTAGCGGCCGGAGGTGGCTACACCTTC.

The chain uses TRBV20-1 and TRBJ1-2; the D gene is possibly TRBD1 (5 bases). Trimming left V 1 base short and J 3 bases short, with 12 bases between. The germline V gene encodes CDR1 DFQATT and CDR2 SNEGSKA (reference sequence). The length of the CDR3 is 14 residues. The CDR3 DNA is TGCAGTGCTAGAGGTCACACAGGAGACTATGGCTACACCTTC. Translation gives CSARGHTGDYGYTF.

This clonotype was observed at least ten times. V usage is TRBV28 and J usage is TRBJ1-6; tentatively, D is TRBD1 (5 bases). The V gene's germline CDR1 is MDHEN and CDR2 SYDVKM. The CDR3 loop spans 17 amino acids. V was trimmed by 5 bases and J by 0 bases, leaving 14 bases between them. The CDR3 nucleotides are TGTGCCAGCAGTACGGGACGCTTGAGCTCCTATAATTCACCCCTCCACTTT. Protein sequence: CASSTGRLSSYNSPLHF.

This clonotype was recorded a few times. This sequence may be a read error, since a much larger clone differs from it by one base. The rearrangement uses TRBV28 and TRBJ2-5; possibly TRBD1 for D (6 bases). The CDR3 is 15 amino acids. Trimming left V 4 bases short and J 4 bases short, with 16 bases between. From germline, CDR1 is MDHEN and CDR2 SYDVKM. This CDR3 is CASSSREDSTETQYF. The CDR3 bases are TGTGCCAGCAGTTCACGTGAGGACAGCACAGAGACCCAGTACTTC.

The table lists this clonotype with many counts. The chain carries TRBV2 and TRBJ1-2, with D unclear. CDR1 SNHLY and CDR2 FYNNEI come from the germline V gene. Trimming pared 7 bases from V and 4 bases from J, leaving 13 bases between. The CDR3 covers 13 residues. The CDR3 protein is CASTSSSPYGYTF. In DNA, the CDR3 is TGTGCCAGCACGTCATCGTCTCCCTATGGCTACACCTTC.

This rearrangement joins TRBV27 to TRBJ2-5; D is unclear. Trimming cost V 3 bases and J 5 bases, with 10 bases left between them. The CDR3 loop spans 13 amino acids. The germline gives CDR1 MNHEY, CDR2 SMNVEV (reference sequence). The CDR3 loop reads CASSFGVGETQYF. The DNA of the CDR3 is TGTGCCAGCAGTTTCGGTGTAGGGGAGACCCAGTACTTC.